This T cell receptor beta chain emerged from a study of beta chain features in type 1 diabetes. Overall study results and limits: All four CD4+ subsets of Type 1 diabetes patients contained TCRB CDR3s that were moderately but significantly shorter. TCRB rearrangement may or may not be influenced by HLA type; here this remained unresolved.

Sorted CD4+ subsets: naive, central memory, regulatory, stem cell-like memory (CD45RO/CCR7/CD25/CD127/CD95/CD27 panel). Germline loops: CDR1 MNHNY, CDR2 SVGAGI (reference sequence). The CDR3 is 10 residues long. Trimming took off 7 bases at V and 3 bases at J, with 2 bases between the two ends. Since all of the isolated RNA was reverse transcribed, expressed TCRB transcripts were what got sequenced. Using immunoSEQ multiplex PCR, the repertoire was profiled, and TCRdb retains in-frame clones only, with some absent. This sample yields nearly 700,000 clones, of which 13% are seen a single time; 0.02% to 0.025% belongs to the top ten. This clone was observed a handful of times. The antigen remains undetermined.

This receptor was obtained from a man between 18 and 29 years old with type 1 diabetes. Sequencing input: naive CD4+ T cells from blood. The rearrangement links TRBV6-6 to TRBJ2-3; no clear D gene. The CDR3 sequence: CASMTDTQYF. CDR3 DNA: TGTGCCAGCATGACAGATACGCAGTATTTT.